This T cell receptor beta chain originates from a study of blood T cell repertoires in COVID-19. Overall study: Italy, Spain and the United States were the sources of the convalescent and acute COVID-19 samples. PBMCs, B-cell-depleted T cells, or T cells provided the cDNA or gDNA that made up the material.

In the study's own analysis: Cell counts per sample came from amplifying reference gene primers. Repertoires were generated with immunoSEQ multiplex PCR, while TCRdb's copy carries only in-frame clones and drops some. V and J calls and clone size are copied from that table; D and trimming were computed from the DNA. The data show under 130,000 clones, nearly 85% seen once. The CDR3 has 12 amino acids. V gave up 6 bases and J gave up 7 bases, with 9 bases separating them. Per the germline V gene, CDR1 is MNHEY and CDR2 is SVGEGT. The chain combines TRBV6-2 or TRBV6-3 with TRBJ2-2; D is uncertain. This TCR came from a human donor in a cohort sampled during active or convalescent COVID-19. The material sequenced was peripheral blood. The CDR3 is CASSPVGGELFF. CDR3 DNA: TGTGCCAGCAGCCCGGTCGGCGGGGAGCTGTTTTTT.